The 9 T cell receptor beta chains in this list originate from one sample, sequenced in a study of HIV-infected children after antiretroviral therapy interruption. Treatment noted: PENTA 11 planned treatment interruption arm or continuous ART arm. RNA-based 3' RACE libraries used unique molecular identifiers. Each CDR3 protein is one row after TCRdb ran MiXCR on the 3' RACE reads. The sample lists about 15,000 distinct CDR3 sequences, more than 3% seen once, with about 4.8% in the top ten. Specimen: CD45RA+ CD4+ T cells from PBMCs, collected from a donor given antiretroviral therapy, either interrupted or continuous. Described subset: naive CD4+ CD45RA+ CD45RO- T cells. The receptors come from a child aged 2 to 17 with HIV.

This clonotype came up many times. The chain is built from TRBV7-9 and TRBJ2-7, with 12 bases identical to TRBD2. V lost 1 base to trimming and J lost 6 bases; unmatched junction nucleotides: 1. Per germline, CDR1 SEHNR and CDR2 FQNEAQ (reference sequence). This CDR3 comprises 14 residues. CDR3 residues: CASSLGLAGVEQYF. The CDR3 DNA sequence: TGTGCCAGCAGCTTAGGACTAGCGGGGGTCGAGCAGTACTTC. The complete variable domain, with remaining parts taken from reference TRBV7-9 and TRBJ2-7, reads DTGVSQNPRHKITKRGQNVTFRCDPISEHNRLYWYRQTLGQGPEFLTYFQNEAQLEKSRLLSDRFSAERPKGSFSTLEIQRTEQGDSAMYLCASSLGLAGVEQYFGPGTRLTVT.

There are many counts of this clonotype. The CDR3 sequence is CAWSGEAEAFF. CDR3 bases: TGTGCCTGGAGTGGAGAGGCTGAAGCTTTCTTT. The rearrangement links TRBV30 to TRBJ1-1; no reliable D call. With 1 base removed from V and 6 bases from J, the gap between germline ends came to 6 bases. Germline CDR1 GTSNPN, CDR2 SVGIG (reference sequence). The CDR3 spans 11 residues.

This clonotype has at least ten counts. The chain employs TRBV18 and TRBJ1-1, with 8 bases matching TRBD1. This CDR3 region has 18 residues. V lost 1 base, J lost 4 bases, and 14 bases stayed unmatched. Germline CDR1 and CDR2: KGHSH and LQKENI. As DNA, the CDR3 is TGTGCCAGCTCACCACGGACAGGGCAGGAATTTTCGGGCACTGAAGCTTTCTTT. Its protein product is CASSPRTGQEFSGTEAFF.

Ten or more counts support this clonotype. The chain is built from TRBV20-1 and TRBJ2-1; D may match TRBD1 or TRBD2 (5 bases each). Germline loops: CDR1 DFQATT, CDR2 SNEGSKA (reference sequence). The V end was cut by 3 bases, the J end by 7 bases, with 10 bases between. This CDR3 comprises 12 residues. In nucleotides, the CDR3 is TGCAGTGCTAGGGGACCCTTGAATGAGCAGTTCTTC. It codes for CSARGPLNEQFF.

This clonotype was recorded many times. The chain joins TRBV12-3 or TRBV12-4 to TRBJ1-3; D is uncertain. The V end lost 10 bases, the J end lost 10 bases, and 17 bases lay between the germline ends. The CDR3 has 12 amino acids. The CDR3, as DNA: TGTGCCACCAATAGGGTACAAGGGACCATATATTTT. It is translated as CATNRVQGTIYF.

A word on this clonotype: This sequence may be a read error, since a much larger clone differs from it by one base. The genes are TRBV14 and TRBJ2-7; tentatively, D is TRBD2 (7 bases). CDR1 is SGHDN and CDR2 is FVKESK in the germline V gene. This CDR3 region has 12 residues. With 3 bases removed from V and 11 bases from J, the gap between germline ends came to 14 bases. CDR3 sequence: CASSQGGRRKYF. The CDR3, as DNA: TGTGCCAGCAGCCAGGGGGGGCGGAGGAAGTACTTC.

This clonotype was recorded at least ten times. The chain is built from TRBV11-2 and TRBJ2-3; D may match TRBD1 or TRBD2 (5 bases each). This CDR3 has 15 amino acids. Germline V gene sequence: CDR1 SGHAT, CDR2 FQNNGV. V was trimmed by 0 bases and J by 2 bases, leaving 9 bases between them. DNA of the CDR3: TGTGCCAGCAGCTTAGATATGGGGGACACAGATACGCAGTATTTT. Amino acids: CASSLDMGDTDTQYF.

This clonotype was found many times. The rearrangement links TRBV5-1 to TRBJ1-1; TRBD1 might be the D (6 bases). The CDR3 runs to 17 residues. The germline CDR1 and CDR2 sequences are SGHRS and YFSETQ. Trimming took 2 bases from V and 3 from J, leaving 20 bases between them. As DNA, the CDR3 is TGCGCCAGCAGCTTCGAATATGCCCCAGGGGTGCACACTGAAGCTTTCTTT. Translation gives CASSFEYAPGVHTEAFF.

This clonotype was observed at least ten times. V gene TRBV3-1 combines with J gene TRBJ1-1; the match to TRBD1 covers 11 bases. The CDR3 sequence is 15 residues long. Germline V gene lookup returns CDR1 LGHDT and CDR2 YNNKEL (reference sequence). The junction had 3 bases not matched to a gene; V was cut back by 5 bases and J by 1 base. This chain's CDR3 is CASSGQGAANTEAFF. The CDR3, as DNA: TGTGCCAGCAGCGGACAGGGGGCAGCGAACACTGAAGCTTTCTTT. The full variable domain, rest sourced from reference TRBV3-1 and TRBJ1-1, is DTAVSQTPKYLVTQMGNDKSIKCEQNLGHDTMYWYKQDSKKFLKIMFSYNNKELIINETVPNRFSPKSPDKAHLNLHINSLELGDSAVYFCASSGQGAANTEAFFGQGTRLTVV.